This TCR beta chain was sequenced during a study of Ad26.COV2.S vaccination and SARS-CoV-2 variants. Clones were read by immunoSEQ multiplex PCR, and TCRdb kept only the in-frame ones, dropping some. The data show some 480,000 clones, 87% seen once. V lost 1 base to trimming and J lost 2 bases, with 15 bases between them. The length of the CDR3 is 17 residues. Germline V lookup: CDR1 LGHNA, CDR2 YNFKEQ. Sample treatment: approximately 18 received Ad26.COV2.S at low or high dose, single or two shots; five or six received placebo; per-sample allocation not given. Collection of samples fell on day 63 after the first vaccine or placebo injection.

Source: peripheral blood, taken in a trial of Ad26.COV2.S vaccine versus placebo. The TCR was taken from a person between 18 and 60 years old who received the Ad26.COV2.S COVID-19 vaccine or a placebo. The chain has TRBV4-2 and TRBJ2-1; the D is unclear. CDR3 sequence (DNA): TGTGCCAGCAGCCAAGGAACCGAAATAAGGACCTACAATGAGCAGTTCTTC. It yields the protein CASSQGTEIRTYNEQFF.